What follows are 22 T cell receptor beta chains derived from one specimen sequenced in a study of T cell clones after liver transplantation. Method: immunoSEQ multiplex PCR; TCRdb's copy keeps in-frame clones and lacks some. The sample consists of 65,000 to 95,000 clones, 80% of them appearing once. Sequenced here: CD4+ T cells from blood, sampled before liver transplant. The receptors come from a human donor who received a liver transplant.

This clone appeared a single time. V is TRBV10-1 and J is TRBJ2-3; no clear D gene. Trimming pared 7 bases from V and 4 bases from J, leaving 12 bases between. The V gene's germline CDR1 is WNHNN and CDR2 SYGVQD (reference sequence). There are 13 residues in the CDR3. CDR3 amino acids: CASTRRVSDTQYF. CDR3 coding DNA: TGCGCCAGCACTCGCCGGGTGTCAGATACGCAGTATTTT.

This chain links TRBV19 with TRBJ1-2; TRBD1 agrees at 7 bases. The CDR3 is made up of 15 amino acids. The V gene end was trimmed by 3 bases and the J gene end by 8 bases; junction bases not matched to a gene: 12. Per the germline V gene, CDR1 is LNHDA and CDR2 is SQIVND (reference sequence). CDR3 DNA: TGTGCCAGTAGTATCGGGCCTACAGGGGCTGCGGGCTACACCTTC. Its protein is CASSIGPTGAAGYTF.

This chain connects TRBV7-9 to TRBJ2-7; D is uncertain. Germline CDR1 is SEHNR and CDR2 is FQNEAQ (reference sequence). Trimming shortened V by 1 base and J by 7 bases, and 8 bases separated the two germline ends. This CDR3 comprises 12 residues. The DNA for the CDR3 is TGTGCCAGCAGCTTAGTCCCTGAAGAGCAGTACTTC. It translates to CASSLVPEEQYF. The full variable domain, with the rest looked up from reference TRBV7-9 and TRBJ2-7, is DTGVSQNPRHKITKRGQNVTFRCDPISEHNRLYWYRQTLGQGPEFLTYFQNEAQLEKSRLLSDRFSAERPKGSFSTLEIQRTEQGDSAMYLCASSLVPEEQYFGPGTRLTVT.

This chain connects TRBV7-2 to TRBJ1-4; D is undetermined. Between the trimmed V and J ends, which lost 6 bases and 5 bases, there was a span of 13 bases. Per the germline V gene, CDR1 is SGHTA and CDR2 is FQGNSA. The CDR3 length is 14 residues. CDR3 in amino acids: CASSRGPLNEKLFF. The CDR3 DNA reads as TGTGCCAGCAGTCGAGGACCGCTCAATGAAAAACTGTTTTTT.

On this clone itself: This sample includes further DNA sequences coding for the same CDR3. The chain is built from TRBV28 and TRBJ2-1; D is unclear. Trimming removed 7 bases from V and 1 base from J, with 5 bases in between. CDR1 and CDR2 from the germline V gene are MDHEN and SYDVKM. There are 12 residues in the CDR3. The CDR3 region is CASKGSYNEQFF. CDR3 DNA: TGTGCCAGCAAGGGTTCCTACAATGAGCAGTTCTTC.

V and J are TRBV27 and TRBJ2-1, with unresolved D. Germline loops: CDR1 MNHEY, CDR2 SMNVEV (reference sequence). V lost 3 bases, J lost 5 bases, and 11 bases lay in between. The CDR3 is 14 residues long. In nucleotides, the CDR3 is TGTGCCAGCAGTTTGACGCAAATACACAATGAGCAGTTCTTC. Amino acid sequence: CASSLTQIHNEQFF.

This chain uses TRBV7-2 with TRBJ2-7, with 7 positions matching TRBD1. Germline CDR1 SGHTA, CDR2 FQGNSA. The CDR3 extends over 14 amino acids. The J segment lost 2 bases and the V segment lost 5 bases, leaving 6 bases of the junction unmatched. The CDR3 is CASSINRGPYEQYF. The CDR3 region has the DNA TGTGCCAGCAGCATAAACAGGGGACCCTACGAGCAGTACTTC.

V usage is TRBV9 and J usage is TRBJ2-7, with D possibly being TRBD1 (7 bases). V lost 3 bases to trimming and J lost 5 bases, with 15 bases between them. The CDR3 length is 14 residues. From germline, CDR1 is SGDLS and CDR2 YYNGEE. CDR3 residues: CASSAAGGYDEQYF. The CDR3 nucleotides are TGTGCCAGCAGCGCCGCAGGGGGGTACGACGAGCAGTACTTC.

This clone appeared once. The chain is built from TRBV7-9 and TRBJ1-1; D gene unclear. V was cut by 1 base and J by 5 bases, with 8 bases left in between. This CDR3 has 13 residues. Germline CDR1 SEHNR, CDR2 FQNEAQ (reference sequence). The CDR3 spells CASSLVQSTEAFF. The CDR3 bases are TGTGCCAGCAGCTTAGTTCAGAGTACTGAAGCTTTCTTT.

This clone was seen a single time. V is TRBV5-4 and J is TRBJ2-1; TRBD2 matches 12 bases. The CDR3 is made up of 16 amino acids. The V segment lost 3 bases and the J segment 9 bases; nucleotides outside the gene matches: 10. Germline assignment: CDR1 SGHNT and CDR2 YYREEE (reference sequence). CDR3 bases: TGTGCCAGCAGCTCCCTAGCGGGAGGGTCATTTGGTGAGCAGTTCTTC. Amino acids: CASSSLAGGSFGEQFF.

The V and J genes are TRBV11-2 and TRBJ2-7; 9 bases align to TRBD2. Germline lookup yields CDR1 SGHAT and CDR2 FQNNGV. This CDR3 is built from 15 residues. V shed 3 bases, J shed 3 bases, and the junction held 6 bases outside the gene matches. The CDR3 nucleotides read TGTGCCAGCAGCTTTACTAGCGGGCCTTTCTACGAGCAGTACTTC. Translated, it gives CASSFTSGPFYEQYF.

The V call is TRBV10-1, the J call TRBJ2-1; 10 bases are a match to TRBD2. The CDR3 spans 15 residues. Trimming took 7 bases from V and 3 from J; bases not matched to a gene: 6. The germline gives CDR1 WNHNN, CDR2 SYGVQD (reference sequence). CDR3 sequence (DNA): TGCGCCAGCATGCTAGCGGGAGACCTCTACAATGAGCAGTTCTTC. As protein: CASMLAGDLYNEQFF.

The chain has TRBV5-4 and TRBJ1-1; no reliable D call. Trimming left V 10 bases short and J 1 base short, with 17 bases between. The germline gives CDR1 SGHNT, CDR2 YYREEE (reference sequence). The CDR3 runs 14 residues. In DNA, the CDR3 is TGTGCCGCCCGAAGGGCCACGGGGAACACTGAAGCTTTCTTT. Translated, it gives CAARRATGNTEAFF.

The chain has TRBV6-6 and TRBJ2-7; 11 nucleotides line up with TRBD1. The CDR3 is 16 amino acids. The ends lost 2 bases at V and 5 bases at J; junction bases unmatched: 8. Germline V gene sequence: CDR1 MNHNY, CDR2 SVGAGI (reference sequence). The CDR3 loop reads CASSYPGTGGINEQYF. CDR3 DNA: TGTGCCAGCAGTTACCCGGGGACAGGGGGGATAAACGAGCAGTACTTC.

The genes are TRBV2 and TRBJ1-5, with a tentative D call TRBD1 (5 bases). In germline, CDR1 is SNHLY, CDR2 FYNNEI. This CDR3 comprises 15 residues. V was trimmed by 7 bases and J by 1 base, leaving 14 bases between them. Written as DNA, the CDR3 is TGTGCCAGCATTCGGGACGACCCGAGCAATCAGCCCCAGCATTTT. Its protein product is CASIRDDPSNQPQHF. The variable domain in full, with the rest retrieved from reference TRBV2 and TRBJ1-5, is EPEVTQTPSHQVTQMGQEVILRCVPISNHLYFYWYRQILGQKVEFLVSFYNNEISEKSEIFDDQFSVERPDGSNFTLKIRSTKLEDSAMYFCASIRDDPSNQPQHFGDGTRLSIL.

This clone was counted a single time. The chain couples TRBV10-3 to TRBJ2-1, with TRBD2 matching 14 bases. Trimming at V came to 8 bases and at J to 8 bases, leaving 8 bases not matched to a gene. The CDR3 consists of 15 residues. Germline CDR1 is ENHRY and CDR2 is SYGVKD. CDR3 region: CAIGMTSGRVDEQFF. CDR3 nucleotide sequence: TGTGCCATCGGAATGACTAGCGGGAGGGTGGATGAGCAGTTCTTC.

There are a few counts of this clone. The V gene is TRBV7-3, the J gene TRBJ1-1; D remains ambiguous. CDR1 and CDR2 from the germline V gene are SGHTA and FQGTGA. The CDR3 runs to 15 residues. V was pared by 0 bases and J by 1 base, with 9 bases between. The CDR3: CASSLTGQQNTEAFF. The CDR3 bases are TGTGCCAGCAGCTTAACAGGGCAGCAGAACACTGAAGCTTTCTTT.

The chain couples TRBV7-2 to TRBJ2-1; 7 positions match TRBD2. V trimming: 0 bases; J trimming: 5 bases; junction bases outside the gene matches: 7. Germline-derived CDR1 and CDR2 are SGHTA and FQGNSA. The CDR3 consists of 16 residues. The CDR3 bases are TGTGCCAGCAGCTTAGCAGGCGGGAGCGTCAACAATGAGCAGTTCTTC. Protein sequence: CASSLAGGSVNNEQFF.

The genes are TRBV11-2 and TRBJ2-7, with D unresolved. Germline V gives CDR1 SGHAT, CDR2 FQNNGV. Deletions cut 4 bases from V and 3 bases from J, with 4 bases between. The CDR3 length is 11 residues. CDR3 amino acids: CASSSFYEQYF. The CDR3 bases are TGTGCCAGCAGCTCCTTCTACGAGCAGTACTTC.

The CDR3 DNA is TGCGCCAGCAGCGGGGAAGGTTATAGCGGCTACACCTTC. This translates into CASSGEGYSGYTF. This chain links TRBV5-1 with TRBJ1-2; D is unresolved. There are 13 residues in the CDR3. Per the germline V gene, CDR1 is SGHRS and CDR2 is YFSETQ. Trimming removed 4 bases from V and 8 bases from J, with 15 bases in between.

The CDR3 reads CASSQPPSTGDGDTQYF. The DNA of the CDR3 is TGCGCCAGCAGTCAACCCCCATCGACAGGGGATGGGGATACGCAGTATTTT. This chain joins TRBV23-1 and TRBJ2-3; 8 nucleotides agree with TRBD1. TRBV23-1 is an open reading frame, and its role is uncertain. The V segment lost 2 bases and the J segment 6 bases; nucleotides outside the gene matches: 13. The CDR3 covers 17 residues.

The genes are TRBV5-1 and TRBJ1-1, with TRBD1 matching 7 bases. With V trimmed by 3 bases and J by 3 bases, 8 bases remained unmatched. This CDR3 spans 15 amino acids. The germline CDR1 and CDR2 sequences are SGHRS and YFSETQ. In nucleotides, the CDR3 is TGCGCCAGCAGCTCACAGGGGTATGGGCACACTGAAGCTTTCTTT. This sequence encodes CASSSQGYGHTEAFF.